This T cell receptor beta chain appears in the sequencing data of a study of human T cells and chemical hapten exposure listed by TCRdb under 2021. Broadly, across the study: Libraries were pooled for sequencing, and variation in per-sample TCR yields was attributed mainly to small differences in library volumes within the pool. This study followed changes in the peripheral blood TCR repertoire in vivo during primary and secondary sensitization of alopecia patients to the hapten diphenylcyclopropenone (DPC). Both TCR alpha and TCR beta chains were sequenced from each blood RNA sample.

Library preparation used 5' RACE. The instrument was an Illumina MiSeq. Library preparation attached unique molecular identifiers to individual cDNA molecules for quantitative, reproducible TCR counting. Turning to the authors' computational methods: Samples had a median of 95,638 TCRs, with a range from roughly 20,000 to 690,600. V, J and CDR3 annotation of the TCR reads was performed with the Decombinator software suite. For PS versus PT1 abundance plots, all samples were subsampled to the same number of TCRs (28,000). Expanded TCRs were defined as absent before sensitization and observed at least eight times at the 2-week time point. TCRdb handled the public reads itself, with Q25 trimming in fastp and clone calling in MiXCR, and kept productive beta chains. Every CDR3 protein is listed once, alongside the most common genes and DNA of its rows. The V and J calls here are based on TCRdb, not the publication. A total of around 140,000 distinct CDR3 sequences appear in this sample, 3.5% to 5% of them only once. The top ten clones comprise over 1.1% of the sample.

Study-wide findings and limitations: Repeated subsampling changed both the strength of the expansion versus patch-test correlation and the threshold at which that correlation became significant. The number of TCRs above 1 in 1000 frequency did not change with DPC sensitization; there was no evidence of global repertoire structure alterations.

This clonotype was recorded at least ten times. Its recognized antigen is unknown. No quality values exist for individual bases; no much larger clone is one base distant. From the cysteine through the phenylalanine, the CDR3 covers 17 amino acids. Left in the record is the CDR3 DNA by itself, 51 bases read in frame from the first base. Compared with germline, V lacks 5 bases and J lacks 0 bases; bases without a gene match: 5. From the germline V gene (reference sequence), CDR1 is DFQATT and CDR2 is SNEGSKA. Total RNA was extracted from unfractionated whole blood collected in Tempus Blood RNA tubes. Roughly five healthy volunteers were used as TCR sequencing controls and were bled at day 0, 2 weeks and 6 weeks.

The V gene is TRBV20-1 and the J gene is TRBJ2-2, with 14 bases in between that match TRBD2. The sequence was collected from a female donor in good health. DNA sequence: TGCAGTGCTGAGGGACTAGCGGGGGACTCGAACACCGGGGAGCTGTTTTTT. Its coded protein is CSAEGLAGDSNTGELFF.